Presented here are 9 T cell receptor beta chains from one specimen sequenced in a study of T cells in narcolepsy. Their cognate antigens are unknown. TCRdb keeps only in-frame clones here, not all; method: immunoSEQ multiplex PCR. The table shows hundreds of clones, with approximately 26% occurring only once. The sequenced sample consisted of cultured CD8+ T cells from cerebrospinal fluid. The source is a human donor with narcolepsy.

The chain links TRBV5-2 to TRBJ2-7; the D call of TRBD2 is as the table states it, not checked on the DNA. TRBV5-2 constitutes a pseudogene. The CDR3 extends over 16 amino acids. The CDR3 region is CASSLTTADPPYEQYF. The CDR3 DNA sequence: TGCGCCAGCAGCCTCACTACAGCGGATCCTCCCTACGAGCAGTACTTC.

With regard to this clone: This likely traces to a read error, being one base from a far larger clone. DNA for the CDR3: TGTGCCAGCAGTTTATCGTGGACTAGCGGGGGGGCTACCTACGAGCAGTTCTTC. It codes for CASSLSWTSGGATYEQFF. The chain links TRBV27 to TRBJ2-7; 15 bases agree with TRBD2. The J call may not be correct, given that the DNA end is closer to TRBJ2-1. This CDR3 is built from 18 residues. Germline CDR1 reads MNHEY; CDR2 reads SMNVEV (reference sequence).

By proportion, this clone is medium-sized. Other DNA sequences in the sample encode the same CDR3. The V and J genes are TRBV29-1 and TRBJ2-3; D remains ambiguous. Germline CDR1 and CDR2: SQVTM and ANQGSEA. Between the trimmed V and J ends, which lost 4 bases and 6 bases, there was a span of 14 bases. The CDR3 is 13 amino acids. The CDR3 loop is CSVVVVSVDTQYF. The CDR3 DNA reads as TGCAGCGTTGTTGTAGTTTCTGTGGATACGCAGTATTTT.

Details on this clone: One junction end disagrees with the germline gene, perhaps due to a read error. V usage is TRBV7-7 and J usage is TRBJ2-7; 7 nucleotides align to TRBD1. The CDR3 sequence is 15 residues long. Germline CDR1 and CDR2: SSHAT and FNYEAQ (reference sequence). The CDR3 sequence: CASSQERGLEYEQYF. As DNA, the CDR3 is TGCGCCAGCAGCCAAGAGAGGGGGCTTGAGTACGAGCAGTACTTC.

This rearrangement joins TRBV5-1 to TRBJ2-7, with a weak D call TRBD2 (5 bases). Germline CDR1 and CDR2: SGHRS and YFSETQ. The germline V and J ends were trimmed by 4 bases and 2 bases, with 19 bases remaining between them. The CDR3 extends over 16 amino acids. CDR3 amino acids: CASSLTTADPPYEQYF. The CDR3 DNA is TGCGCCAGCAGCCTCACTACAGCGGATCCTCCCTACGAGCAGTACTTC.

This clone was found a few times. V and J are TRBV5-1 and TRBJ1-5; D unresolved. CDR1 SGHRS and CDR2 YFSETQ come from the germline V gene. This CDR3 is built from 15 residues. Deletions cut 4 bases from V and 7 bases from J, with 18 bases between. DNA for the CDR3: TGCGCCAGCAGCCAAGATCGTGGGGTCGGGCAGCCCCAGCATTTT. This encodes CASSQDRGVGQPQHF. The entire variable domain, with the rest obtained from reference TRBV5-1 and TRBJ1-5, is as follows: KAGVTQTPRYLIKTRGQQVTLSCSPISGHRSVSWYQQTPGQGLQFLFEYFSETQRNKGNFPGRFSGRQFSNSRSEMNVSTLELGDSALYLCASSQDRGVGQPQHFGDGTRLSIL.

The V and J genes are TRBV5-4 and TRBJ1-2; the D is unclear. V was shortened by 7 bases and J by 4 bases, with 23 bases between the two germline ends. Per the germline V gene, CDR1 is SGHNT and CDR2 is YYREEE (reference sequence). The CDR3 sequence is 16 residues long. In DNA form, the CDR3 reads TGTGCCAGCGGTCAGACTAATCCACGAAAGACCTATGGCTACACCTTC. Translated: CASGQTNPRKTYGYTF.

The V call is TRBV4-2, the J call TRBJ2-2; D not resolved. Per germline, CDR1 LGHNA and CDR2 YNFKEQ. Trimming left V 8 bases short and J 1 base short, with 8 bases between. The CDR3 has 13 amino acids. The CDR3 reads CASEGLNTGELFF. DNA of the CDR3: TGTGCCAGCGAAGGGTTGAACACCGGGGAGCTGTTTTTT.

This clone is large within its sample. The chain couples TRBV9 to TRBJ2-3, with 10 bases identical to TRBD2. The CDR3 totals 16 residues. Germline V gene sequence: CDR1 SGDLS, CDR2 YYNGEE. V shed 4 bases, J shed 2 bases, and the junction held 7 bases outside the gene matches. Written as DNA, the CDR3 is TGTGCCAGCAGCCCTCAACTAGCGGGATTCACAGATACGCAGTATTTT. Its protein is CASSPQLAGFTDTQYF.